These 23 T cell receptor beta chains originate from one sample sequenced in a study of CD8 T cells in ankylosing spondylitis. TCRdb called the 5' RACE reads again in MiXCR, with one record for every CDR3 protein. The sample lists about 25,000 distinct CDR3 sequences, over 2% seen once, with approximately 7.5% in the top ten. Material for sequencing was blood, either unsorted or a sorted T cell fraction (not recorded which). These receptors all stem from a female donor with ankylosing spondylitis or in good health (not recorded which).

In its sample, this clonotype was seen many times. This chain links TRBV9 with TRBJ2-7; D not resolved. This CDR3 is 16 amino acids long. Germline V CDR1 and CDR2: SGDLS, YYNGEE. With 2 bases removed from V and 0 bases from J, the gap between germline ends came to 15 bases. CDR3: CASSVSPVTRSYEQYF. In DNA, the CDR3 is TGTGCCAGCAGCGTCTCACCCGTGACCCGCTCCTACGAGCAGTACTTC.

This clonotype was seen only a few times. The genes are TRBV9 and TRBJ1-1, with D possibly TRBD1 on 6 matching bases. Trimming took 4 bases from V and 3 from J, leaving 16 bases between them. The V gene's germline CDR1 is SGDLS and CDR2 YYNGEE. This CDR3 comprises 15 residues. In DNA, the CDR3 is TGTGCCAGCAGCCCCCGGCAGGGGAAGGACACTGAAGCTTTCTTT. Translating gives CASSPRQGKDTEAFF. Variable domain in full (rest from reference TRBV9 and TRBJ1-1): DSGVTQTPKHLITATGQRVTLRCSPRSGDLSVYWYQQSLDQGLQFLIQYYNGEERAKGNILERFSAQQFPDLHSELNLSSLELGDSALYFCASSPRQGKDTEAFFGQGTRLTVV.

This clonotype was detected ten times or more. The gene calls are TRBV9 and TRBJ2-1, with 8 bases identical to TRBD1. This CDR3 has 15 residues. V was clipped by 2 bases and J by 4 bases; unmatched bases: 5. Looked up from germline, CDR1 is SGDLS and CDR2 is YYNGEE. The CDR3 protein is CASSVRTGNYNEQFF. The CDR3 region has the DNA TGTGCCAGCAGCGTCCGGACAGGGAATTACAATGAGCAGTTCTTC. Full variable domain (rest looked up from reference TRBV9 and TRBJ2-1): DSGVTQTPKHLITATGQRVTLRCSPRSGDLSVYWYQQSLDQGLQFLIQYYNGEERAKGNILERFSAQQFPDLHSELNLSSLELGDSALYFCASSVRTGNYNEQFFGPGTRLTVL.

In this sample, this clonotype turned up many times. The chain has TRBV9 and TRBJ2-6, with D uncertain. The CDR3 covers 14 residues. Germline CDR1 and CDR2: SGDLS and YYNGEE. Between the trimmed V and J ends, which lost 4 bases and 4 bases, there was a span of 9 bases. The DNA for the CDR3 is TGTGCCAGCAGCACAGAAATCGGGGCCAACGTCCTGACTTTC. Translated: CASSTEIGANVLTF.

This clonotype has ten or more counts. The V gene is TRBV9, the J gene TRBJ2-3, with D unresolved. From germline, CDR1 is SGDLS and CDR2 YYNGEE. V was trimmed by 0 bases and J by 4 bases, leaving 9 bases between them. The CDR3 consists of 14 residues. CDR3 nucleotide sequence: TGTGCCAGCAGCGTAGGTTATGGGGCAGATACGCAGTATTTT. Its translation is CASSVGYGADTQYF. Using reference TRBV9 and TRBJ2-3 for the parts outside the CDR3, the full variable domain is DSGVTQTPKHLITATGQRVTLRCSPRSGDLSVYWYQQSLDQGLQFLIQYYNGEERAKGNILERFSAQQFPDLHSELNLSSLELGDSALYFCASSVGYGADTQYFGPGTRLTVL.

This clonotype showed up many times. The rearrangement uses TRBV14 and TRBJ2-7; TRBD2 matches at 7 bases. Germline V gives CDR1 SGHDN, CDR2 FVKESK. With V trimmed by 11 bases and J by 4 bases, 5 bases remained unmatched. The CDR3 extends over 11 amino acids. The CDR3 nucleotides read TGTGCCTTTGGGGAGGGGTACGAGCAGTACTTC. Encoded protein: CAFGEGYEQYF.

This clonotype appeared many times. The V and J genes are TRBV9 and TRBJ2-1; 15 bases align to TRBD2. The CDR3 runs to 17 residues. V shed 4 bases and J 9 bases; nucleotides not matched to a gene: 11. Germline-derived CDR1 and CDR2 are SGDLS and YYNGEE. In DNA form, the CDR3 reads TGTGCCAGCAGCCCTACCCCGGGACTAGCGGGAGGATCTGAGCAGTTCTTC. It encodes CASSPTPGLAGGSEQFF.

This clonotype has a count of ten or more. The chain couples TRBV9 to TRBJ2-2, with TRBD2 matching over 8 bases. CDR1 is SGDLS and CDR2 is YYNGEE in the germline V gene. Trimming took 4 bases from V and 4 from J; bases not matched to a gene: 6. The CDR3 has 15 residues. CDR3: CASSRTSPGTGELFF. In DNA form, the CDR3 reads TGTGCCAGCAGCAGGACTAGCCCCGGCACCGGGGAGCTGTTTTTT.

The sample holds many counts of this clonotype. Written as DNA, the CDR3 is TGTGCCAGCAGCCCCCTTACTAGTGGGGTCGGTGAGCAGTTCTTC. It translates to CASSPLTSGVGEQFF. The V gene is TRBV9, the J gene TRBJ2-1; possible D gene TRBD2, 5 bases. The CDR3 sequence is 15 residues long. V lost 4 bases and J lost 9, with 20 bases in between. The germline CDR1 and CDR2 sequences are SGDLS and YYNGEE.

This clonotype was observed at least ten times. The V gene is TRBV9, the J gene TRBJ2-5, with D unclear. V gave up 2 bases and J gave up 4 bases, with 12 bases separating them. The V gene's germline CDR1 is SGDLS and CDR2 YYNGEE. The CDR3 loop spans 14 amino acids. In DNA form, the CDR3 reads TGTGCCAGCAGCGTTCAAGGGTTAACAGAGACCCAGTACTTC. Amino acid sequence: CASSVQGLTETQYF.

This clonotype showed up many times. The chain couples TRBV9 to TRBJ2-1; 11 bases line up with TRBD2. This CDR3 comprises 16 residues. V lost 4 bases to trimming and J lost 10 bases; unmatched junction nucleotides: 13. Looked up from germline, CDR1 is SGDLS and CDR2 is YYNGEE. The CDR3 is CASSSAIAGGQDEQFF. CDR3 DNA sequence: TGTGCCAGCAGCAGCGCAATAGCGGGGGGGCAAGACGAGCAGTTCTTC.

The chain recombines TRBV9 with TRBJ1-3; D unclear. Trimming removed 1 base at V and 2 bases at J, with 13 bases between. There are 16 residues in the CDR3. Germline V lookup: CDR1 SGDLS, CDR2 YYNGEE. The DNA of the CDR3 is TGTGCCAGCAGCGTAACGACGGGTGACCCTGGAAACACCATATATTTT. Translated: CASSVTTGDPGNTIYF.

This clonotype was found many times. This chain joins TRBV9 and TRBJ2-6, with TRBD1 matching over 9 bases. The V gene's germline CDR1 is SGDLS and CDR2 YYNGEE. V dropped 4 bases and J dropped 2; count of bases not matched to a gene: 7. This CDR3 contains 17 residues. CDR3 nucleotide sequence: TGTGCCAGCAGCCCACGGGACAGGGAAGCTGGGGCCAACGTCCTGACTTTC. Its protein is CASSPRDREAGANVLTF.

Ten or more counts support this clonotype. This chain uses TRBV9 with TRBJ2-7; 7 bases match TRBD2. This CDR3 is built from 15 residues. V was pared by 3 bases and J by 2 bases, with 8 bases of the junction left unmatched. Germline lookup yields CDR1 SGDLS and CDR2 YYNGEE. CDR3 region: CASSEAGTTTYEQYF. Written as DNA, the CDR3 is TGTGCCAGCAGCGAAGCCGGGACTACAACCTACGAGCAGTACTTC.

This clonotype showed up many times. The rearrangement links TRBV9 to TRBJ2-5; 11 bases match TRBD2. In germline, CDR1 is SGDLS, CDR2 YYNGEE. CDR3 size: 15 residues. J gave up 2 bases and V 4 bases, and 4 bases lay outside the gene matches. The DNA of the CDR3 is TGTGCCAGCAGCCCTAGCGGGGGGATACAAGAGACCCAGTACTTC. It is translated as CASSPSGGIQETQYF.

This clonotype came up many times. The V gene is TRBV9, the J gene TRBJ1-2; the match to TRBD1 covers 8 bases. V lost 3 bases, J lost 4 bases, and 8 bases stayed unmatched. The germline CDR1 and CDR2 sequences are SGDLS and YYNGEE. CDR3 length: 15 amino acids. The CDR3, as DNA: TGTGCCAGCAGCGAGGGGACAGGCTGGGCCTATGGCTACACCTTC. Encoded protein: CASSEGTGWAYGYTF.

This clonotype showed up many times. The chain links TRBV9 to TRBJ2-1; D possibly uses TRBD1 or TRBD2 (5 bases each). The CDR3 spans 15 residues. Germline V gives CDR1 SGDLS, CDR2 YYNGEE. Trimming removed 0 bases from V and 4 bases from J, with 11 bases in between. Written as DNA, the CDR3 is TGTGCCAGCAGCGTAGACGGGGACGCGTACAATGAGCAGTTCTTC. Encoded protein: CASSVDGDAYNEQFF.

This clonotype was observed many times. V usage is TRBV9 and J usage is TRBJ2-7; 8 positions match TRBD2. Trimming removed 4 bases from V and 0 bases from J; junction bases left unmatched: 6. The CDR3 is 15 residues long. Germline assignment: CDR1 SGDLS and CDR2 YYNGEE. As DNA, the CDR3 is TGTGCCAGCAGCAAATCCGGGACTAGCTCCTACGAGCAGTACTTC. Translating gives CASSKSGTSSYEQYF.

By sample share, this clonotype is medium-sized. The chain is built from TRBV9 and TRBJ2-5; the match to TRBD2 covers 10 bases. This CDR3 spans 16 amino acids. Germline V gives CDR1 SGDLS, CDR2 YYNGEE. V trimming: 4 bases; J trimming: 2 bases; junction bases outside the gene matches: 8. The CDR3 coding sequence is TGTGCCAGCAGCCCACGACTAGCGGGCCCTCAAGAGACCCAGTACTTC. The encoded protein is CASSPRLAGPQETQYF. Supplemented by reference TRBV9 and TRBJ2-5, the full variable domain reads DSGVTQTPKHLITATGQRVTLRCSPRSGDLSVYWYQQSLDQGLQFLIQYYNGEERAKGNILERFSAQQFPDLHSELNLSSLELGDSALYFCASSPRLAGPQETQYFGPGTRLLVL.

There are many counts of this clonotype. The chain carries TRBV9 and TRBJ2-1, with TRBD2 matching 11 bases. Germline CDR1 and CDR2: SGDLS and YYNGEE. V was clipped by 1 base and J by 5 bases; unmatched bases: 8. This CDR3 is built from 17 residues. As DNA, the CDR3 is TGTGCCAGCAGCGTAACACCTACTAGCGGGGGAGACAATGAGCAGTTCTTC. Translated, it gives CASSVTPTSGGDNEQFF.

This chain links TRBV9 with TRBJ2-5; a possible D gene is TRBD2 (7 bases). Trimming left V 4 bases short and J 2 bases short, with 24 bases between. The CDR3 consists of 18 residues. CDR1 is SGDLS and CDR2 is YYNGEE in the germline V gene. DNA of the CDR3: TGTGCCAGCAGCCCTTTCAAGGGGGTAGCGGGTTATCAAGAGACCCAGTACTTC. Its protein product is CASSPFKGVAGYQETQYF.

This clonotype was seen repeatedly, ten times or more. The chain carries TRBV9 and TRBJ2-2; D remains ambiguous. V was trimmed by 3 bases and J by 3 bases, leaving 12 bases between them. This CDR3 has 15 residues. Germline V gene sequence: CDR1 SGDLS, CDR2 YYNGEE. DNA for the CDR3: TGTGCCAGCAGCGCCACCCGACAAGACACCGGGGAGCTGTTTTTT. It codes for CASSATRQDTGELFF.

This clonotype was found many times. V gene TRBV9 combines with J gene TRBJ2-1; a weak D match, TRBD2 (6 bases). This CDR3 comprises 15 residues. V was clipped by 3 bases and J by 3 bases, with 13 bases between them. Germline values: CDR1 SGDLS, CDR2 YYNGEE. The CDR3 coding sequence is TGTGCCAGCAGCGCCCGGGGGACCATCTACAATGAGCAGTTCTTC. As protein: CASSARGTIYNEQFF.